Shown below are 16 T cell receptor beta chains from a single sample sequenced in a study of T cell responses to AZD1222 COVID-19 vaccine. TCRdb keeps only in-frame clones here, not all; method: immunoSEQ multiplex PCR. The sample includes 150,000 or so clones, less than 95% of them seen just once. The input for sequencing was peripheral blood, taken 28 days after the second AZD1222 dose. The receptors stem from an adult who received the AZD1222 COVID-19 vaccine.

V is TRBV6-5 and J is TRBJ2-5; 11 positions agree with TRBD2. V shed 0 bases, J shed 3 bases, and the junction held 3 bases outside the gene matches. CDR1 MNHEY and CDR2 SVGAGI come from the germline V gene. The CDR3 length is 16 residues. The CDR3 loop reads CASSYSTSGDKETQYF. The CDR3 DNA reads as TGTGCCAGCAGTTACTCGACTAGCGGGGATAAAGAGACCCAGTACTTC.

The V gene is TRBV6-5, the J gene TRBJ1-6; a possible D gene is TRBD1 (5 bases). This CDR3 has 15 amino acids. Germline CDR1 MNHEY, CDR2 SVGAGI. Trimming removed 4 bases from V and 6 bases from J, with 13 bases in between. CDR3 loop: CASSLTGGGNSPLHF. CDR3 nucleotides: TGTGCCAGCAGTTTAACAGGTGGGGGTAATTCACCCCTCCACTTT.

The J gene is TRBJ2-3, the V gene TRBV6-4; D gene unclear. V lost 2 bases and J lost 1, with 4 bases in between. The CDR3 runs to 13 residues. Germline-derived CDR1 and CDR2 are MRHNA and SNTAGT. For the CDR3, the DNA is TGTGCCAGCAGTGACCCAGGCACAGATACGCAGTATTTT. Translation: CASSDPGTDTQYF.

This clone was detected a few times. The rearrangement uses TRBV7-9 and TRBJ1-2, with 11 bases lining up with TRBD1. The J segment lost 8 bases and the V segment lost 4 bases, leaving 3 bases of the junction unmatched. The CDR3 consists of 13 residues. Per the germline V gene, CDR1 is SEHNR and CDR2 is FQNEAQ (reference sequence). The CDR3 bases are TGTGCCAGCAGCTGGGGACAGGGGGAAGGCTACACCTTC. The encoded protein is CASSWGQGEGYTF.

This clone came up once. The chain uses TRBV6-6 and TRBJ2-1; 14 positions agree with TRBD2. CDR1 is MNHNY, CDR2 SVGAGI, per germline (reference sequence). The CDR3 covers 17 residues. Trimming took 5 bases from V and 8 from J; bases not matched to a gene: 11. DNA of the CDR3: TGTGCCAGCAGTCAGTTAGAGGGACTAGCGGGAGTGGATGAGCAGTTCTTC. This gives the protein CASSQLEGLAGVDEQFF.

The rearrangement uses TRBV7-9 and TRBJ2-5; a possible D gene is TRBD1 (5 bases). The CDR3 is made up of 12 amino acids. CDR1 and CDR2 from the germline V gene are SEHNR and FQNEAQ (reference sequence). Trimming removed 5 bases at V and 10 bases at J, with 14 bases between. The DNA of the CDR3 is TGTGCCAGCAGCCCGGACACCCAGAGCCAGTACTTC. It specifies CASSPDTQSQYF.

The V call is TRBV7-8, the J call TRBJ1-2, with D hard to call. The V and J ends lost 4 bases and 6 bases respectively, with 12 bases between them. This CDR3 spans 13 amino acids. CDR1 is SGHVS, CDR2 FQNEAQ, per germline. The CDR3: CASSSPNTDGYTF. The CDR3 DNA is TGTGCCAGCAGCTCCCCAAATACGGATGGCTACACCTTC.

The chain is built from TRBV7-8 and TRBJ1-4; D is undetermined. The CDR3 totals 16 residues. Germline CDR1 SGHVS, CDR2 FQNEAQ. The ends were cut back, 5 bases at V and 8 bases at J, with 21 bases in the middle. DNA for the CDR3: TGTGCCAGCAGCGCCTATAGGGATCTTGGAGGGGAAAAACTGTTTTTT. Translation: CASSAYRDLGGEKLFF.

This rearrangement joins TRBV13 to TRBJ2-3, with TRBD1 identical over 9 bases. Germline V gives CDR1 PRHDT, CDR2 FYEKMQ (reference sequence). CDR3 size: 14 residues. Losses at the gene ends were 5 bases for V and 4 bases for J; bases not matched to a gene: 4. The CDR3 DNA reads TGTGCCAGCAGCAGAACAGGGGGCTCAGATACGCAGTATTTT. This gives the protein CASSRTGGSDTQYF.

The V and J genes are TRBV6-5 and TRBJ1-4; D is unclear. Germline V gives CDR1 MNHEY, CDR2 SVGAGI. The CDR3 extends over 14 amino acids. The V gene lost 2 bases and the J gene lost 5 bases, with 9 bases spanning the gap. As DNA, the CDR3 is TGTGCCAGCAGTTACCGCGGATCAAATGAAAAACTGTTTTTT. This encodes CASSYRGSNEKLFF.

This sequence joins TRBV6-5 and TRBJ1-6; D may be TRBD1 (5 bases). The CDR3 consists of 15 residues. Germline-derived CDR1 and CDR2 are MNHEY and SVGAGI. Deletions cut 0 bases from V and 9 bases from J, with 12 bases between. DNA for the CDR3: TGTGCCAGCAGTTACTCGGGGGGAAGAGGTTCACCCCTCCACTTT. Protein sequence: CASSYSGGRGSPLHF.

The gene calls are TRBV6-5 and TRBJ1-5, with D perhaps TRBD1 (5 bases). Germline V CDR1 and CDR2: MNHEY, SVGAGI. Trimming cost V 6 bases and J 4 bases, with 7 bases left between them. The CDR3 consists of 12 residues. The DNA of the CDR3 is TGTGCCAGCAGGGACACAAATCAGCCCCAGCATTTT. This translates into CASRDTNQPQHF.

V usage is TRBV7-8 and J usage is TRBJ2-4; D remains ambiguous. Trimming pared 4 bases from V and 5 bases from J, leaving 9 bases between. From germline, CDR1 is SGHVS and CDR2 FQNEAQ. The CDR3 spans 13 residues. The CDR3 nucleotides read TGTGCCAGCAGCTCCGGAGTGGAAAACATTCAGTACTTC. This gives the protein CASSSGVENIQYF.

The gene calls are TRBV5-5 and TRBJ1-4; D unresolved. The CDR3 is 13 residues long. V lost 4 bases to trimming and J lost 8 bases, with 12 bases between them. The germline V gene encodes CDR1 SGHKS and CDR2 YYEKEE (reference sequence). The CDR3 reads CASSQGPLEKLFF. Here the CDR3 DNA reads TGTGCCAGCAGCCAAGGACCCCTGGAAAAACTGTTTTTT. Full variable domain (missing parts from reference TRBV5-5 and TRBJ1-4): DAGVTQSPTHLIKTRGQQVTLRCSPISGHKSVSWYQQVLGQGPQFIFQYYEKEERGRGNFPDRFSARQFPNYSSELNVNALLLGDSALYLCASSQGPLEKLFFGSGTQLSVL.

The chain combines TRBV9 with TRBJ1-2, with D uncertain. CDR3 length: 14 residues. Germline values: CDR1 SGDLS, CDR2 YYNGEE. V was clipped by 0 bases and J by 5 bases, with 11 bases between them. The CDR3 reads CASSVDRTEYGYTF. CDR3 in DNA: TGTGCCAGCAGCGTAGATAGGACGGAGTATGGCTACACCTTC. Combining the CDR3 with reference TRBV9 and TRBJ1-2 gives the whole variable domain DSGVTQTPKHLITATGQRVTLRCSPRSGDLSVYWYQQSLDQGLQFLIQYYNGEERAKGNILERFSAQQFPDLHSELNLSSLELGDSALYFCASSVDRTEYGYTFGSGTRLTVV.

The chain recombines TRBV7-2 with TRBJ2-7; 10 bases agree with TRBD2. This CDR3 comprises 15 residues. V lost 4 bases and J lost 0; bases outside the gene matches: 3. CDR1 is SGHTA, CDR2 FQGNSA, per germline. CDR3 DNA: TGTGCCAGCAGCTACCTAGCGGGGGACTCCTACGAGCAGTACTTC. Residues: CASSYLAGDSYEQYF.